This TCR beta chain was captured in a study of a mutant IDH1 vaccine in newly diagnosed glioma. The overall study: Mean patient age was around 40 years; 62.5% were male and around 38% female. It was radiotherapy, temozolomide, or both that patients received previously, with most receiving both.

Time point indicated: baseline, week 1 (first vaccination visit). Regarding treatment: pre-vaccination baseline after standard-of-care therapy. Astrocytomas found in donors were new, WHO grade 3 or 4, IDH1-mutant and ATRX-lost. As to this clone: Its antigen is not known.

Findings and limits, study-wide: Pseudoprogression apparently tracked independently of changes in top peripheral T cell clonotypes.

V was pared by 3 bases and J by 2 bases, with 13 bases between. Germline V lookup: CDR1 LNHDA, CDR2 SQIVND (reference sequence). The length of the CDR3 is 15 residues. Generated by immunoSEQ multiplex PCR, the TCRdb table keeps only in-frame clones and is missing some. The sample contains about 16,000 clones, around four fifths of which appear only once. This specimen was PBMCs, taken from a glioma patient treated with radiotherapy, temozolomide or both. The V call is TRBV19, the J call TRBJ2-5; D is possibly TRBD1 or TRBD2 (6 bases each). The source of this sequence is a middle-aged man with glioma. The CDR3 loop reads CASSMLRGRQETQYF. The CDR3 nucleotides are TGTGCCAGTAGTATGTTACGGGGGCGACAAGAGACCCAGTACTTC.